The following is a T cell receptor (beta chain) sequence with its context. Its antigen remains unidentified. It was with a sample-barcoded 5' primer and a J-beta primer mix that a second PCR of roughly 7 to 12 cycles was run. Each cDNA molecule was tagged by a template-switch adaptor that had 12 random nucleotides. Each CDR3 protein is one row after TCRdb ran MiXCR on the 5' RACE reads. Of 700,000 or so distinct CDR3 sequences listed, less than 45% are singletons. This sample stems from a study of blood T cells in healthy people across ages. Study findings and constraints: Per million T cells, TCR beta diversity dropped about linearly as age rose. Investigators viewed diversity estimates from one million T cells as underestimates, the study reported.

Germline CDR1 is DFQATT and CDR2 is SNEGSKA (reference sequence). The CDR3 extends over 15 amino acids. V shed 0 bases, J shed 5 bases, and the junction held 9 bases outside the gene matches. Caucasian individuals from Russia who were healthy and aged about 6 to 90 acted as donors. The sample taken for sequencing was blood. This receptor was identified in a man at least 80 years old in good health. The chain is built from TRBV20-1 and TRBJ2-5, with 7 bases lining up with TRBD2. The DNA for the CDR3 is TGCAGTGCTAGAGATTCTTGGGGGGGAATGGAGACCCAGTACTTC. Its translation is CSARDSWGGMETQYF.